The 21 T cell receptor beta chains below were found in one sample sequenced in a study of blood T cell repertoires in COVID-19. Sequenced by immunoSEQ multiplex PCR; TCRdb stores in-frame clones only, minus some. There are about 53,000 clones in the sample; approximately 90% occur only once, and 2.5% to 3.5% lies in the top ten. Sequenced material: peripheral blood. The source of these receptors is a human donor in a cohort sampled during active COVID-19.

V gene TRBV3-1 (or the pseudogene TRBV3-2) combines with J gene TRBJ2-5; TRBD2 matches at 7 bases. CDR3 length: 16 amino acids. Germline V gene lookup returns CDR1 LGHDT and CDR2 YNNKEL (reference sequence). V was clipped by 4 bases and J by 4 bases; unmatched bases: 12. The CDR3 spells CASSLPFGGGRETQYF. The CDR3 DNA sequence: TGTGCCAGCAGCCTTCCTTTTGGGGGAGGGCGAGAGACCCAGTACTTC.

The gene calls are TRBV27 and TRBJ2-7; TRBD2 agrees at 12 bases. Trimming at V came to 2 bases and at J to 6 bases, leaving 2 bases not matched to a gene. CDR3 length: 14 residues. The germline V gene encodes CDR1 MNHEY and CDR2 SMNVEV (reference sequence). CDR3 DNA sequence: TGTGCCAGCAGTTTAACACTAGCGGGGGGCGAGCAGTACGTC. Residues: CASSLTLAGGEQYV.

The chain has TRBV5-1 and TRBJ1-1; a possible D gene is TRBD1 (6 bases). This CDR3 region has 15 residues. V lost 4 bases, J lost 2 bases, and 15 bases lay in between. Germline loops: CDR1 SGHRS, CDR2 YFSETQ. CDR3 loop: CASSGGDNLNTEAFF. CDR3 coding DNA: TGCGCCAGCAGCGGGGGGGACAACTTAAACACTGAAGCTTTCTTT.

The chain has TRBV7-9 and TRBJ1-5; unclear D gene. The CDR3 length is 14 residues. Trimming shortened V by 3 bases and J by 4 bases, and 10 bases separated the two germline ends. Germline loops: CDR1 SEHNR, CDR2 FQNEAQ (reference sequence). The CDR3 nucleotides are TGTGCCAGCAGCTTCTCGGCGGGTAATCAGCCCCAGCATTTT. Its translation is CASSFSAGNQPQHF.

The chain links TRBV28 to TRBJ1-2; D perhaps matches TRBD1 (5 bases). Germline values: CDR1 MDHEN, CDR2 SYDVKM. V lost 6 bases and J 10 bases, leaving 15 bases between the germline ends. This CDR3 is 12 amino acids long. CDR3 sequence reads: CASSFGDSLYTF. The DNA for the CDR3 is TGTGCCAGCAGCTTTGGCGACAGCCTCTACACCTTC.

This clone was recorded once. The V and J genes are TRBV24-1 and TRBJ2-1; D ambiguous. Germline values: CDR1 KGHDR, CDR2 SFDVKD. This CDR3 contains 12 residues. Trimming cost V 0 bases and J 7 bases, with 3 bases left between them. This CDR3 reads CATSDLQNEQFF. The CDR3, as DNA: TGTGCCACCAGTGATTTGCAAAATGAGCAGTTCTTC.

The chain joins TRBV5-6 to TRBJ2-4, with 10 nucleotides matching TRBD1. The CDR3 runs to 16 residues. With 5 bases clipped from V and 9 bases from J, the junction kept 14 bases outside the gene matches. In germline, CDR1 is SGHDT, CDR2 YYEEEE. CDR3 in DNA: TGTGCCAGCAGACTCGCCGGGACAGGGGTGATGAGCATTCAGTACTTC. Its protein is CASRLAGTGVMSIQYF.

The chain uses TRBV5-1 and TRBJ1-6; TRBD1 matches at 10 bases. The trim removed 3 bases at V and 8 bases at J, leaving 2 bases unmatched. CDR1 SGHRS and CDR2 YFSETQ come from the germline V gene. This CDR3 is built from 14 residues. In nucleotides, the CDR3 is TGCGCCAGCAGCTCGGGGACAGGGGATTCACCCCTCCACTTT. It encodes CASSSGTGDSPLHF.

This clone was detected only once. The chain carries TRBV5-1 and TRBJ2-7; weak D call: TRBD1 (5 bases). The germline CDR1 and CDR2 sequences are SGHRS and YFSETQ. Trimming left V 4 bases short and J 4 bases short, with 12 bases between. The CDR3 totals 13 residues. CDR3: CASSVDREYEQYF. The CDR3 DNA follows: TGCGCCAGCAGCGTAGACAGAGAGTACGAGCAGTACTTC.

The V gene is TRBV14, the J gene TRBJ2-3; D not certain. Germline V CDR1 and CDR2: SGHDN, FVKESK. This CDR3 is built from 13 residues. Between the trimmed V and J ends, which lost 1 base and 6 bases, there was a span of 8 bases. CDR3 sequence: CASSQVTADTQYF. DNA of the CDR3: TGTGCCAGCAGCCAAGTAACTGCCGATACGCAGTATTTT.

The chain combines TRBV6-5 with TRBJ2-2; 9 bases match TRBD1. J lost 4 bases, V lost 2 bases, and 5 bases had no gene match. This CDR3 is built from 16 residues. Germline V CDR1 and CDR2: MNHEY, SVGAGI. The CDR3 bases are TGTGCCAGCAGTTACAGCGGGACAGGGAGCACCGGGGAGCTGTTTTTT. It codes for CASSYSGTGSTGELFF.

This sequence joins TRBV5-1 and TRBJ1-6, with 8 bases aligning to TRBD1. This CDR3 is 14 amino acids long. In germline, CDR1 is SGHRS, CDR2 YFSETQ. Trimming cost V 3 bases and J 9 bases; bases outside gene matches: 5. CDR3 sequence (DNA): TGCGCCAGCAGCTCCGGACAGGGTGGTTCACCCCTCCACTTT. Amino acid sequence: CASSSGQGGSPLHF.

The chain joins TRBV6-5 to TRBJ2-7; tentatively, D is TRBD2 (5 bases). This CDR3 region has 14 residues. V lost 0 bases and J lost 2, with 8 bases in between. Germline V gene data show CDR1 as MNHEY and CDR2 as SVGAGI. The CDR3 here is CASSYSAGAYEQYF. The CDR3, as DNA: TGTGCCAGCAGTTACTCGGCCGGGGCCTACGAGCAGTACTTC.

The chain couples TRBV27 to TRBJ2-7, with TRBD1 as a possible D gene (6 bases). V was trimmed by 3 bases and J by 1 base, leaving 10 bases between them. The CDR3 extends over 14 amino acids. CDR1 is MNHEY and CDR2 is SMNVEV in the germline V gene (reference sequence). CDR3 amino acids: CASSFVGQSYEQYF. The CDR3 DNA reads TGTGCCAGCAGTTTTGTTGGACAGTCCTACGAGCAGTACTTC.

This clone was observed a single time. CDR3 protein: CASSPGRGGTGELFF. The DNA of the CDR3 is TGTGCCAGCAGCCCCGGACGAGGAGGGACCGGGGAGCTGTTTTTT. J is TRBJ2-2 and V is TRBV7-2; tentative D call: TRBD2 (6 bases). The CDR3 is 15 residues long. Trimming shortened V by 5 bases and J by 5 bases, and 15 bases separated the two germline ends. Germline lookup yields CDR1 SGHTA and CDR2 FQGNSA.

This chain uses TRBV14 with TRBJ2-1, with D unclear. V lost 0 bases to trimming and J lost 6 bases, with 12 bases between them. The CDR3 is 15 residues long. The V gene's germline CDR1 is SGHDN and CDR2 FVKESK. DNA of the CDR3: TGTGCCAGCAGCCAAGATATAGTTCTCCCCAATGAGCAGTTCTTC. It encodes CASSQDIVLPNEQFF.

As regards this clone: The same CDR3 also results from other DNA sequences found in this sample. This chain links TRBV2 with TRBJ2-2; 7 bases line up with TRBD1. Germline CDR1 and CDR2: SNHLY and FYNNEI. V dropped 6 bases and J dropped 0; count of bases not matched to a gene: 1. This CDR3 is 14 amino acids long. CDR3 sequence: CASRQGANTGELFF. In DNA, the CDR3 is TGTGCCAGCAGGCAGGGGGCGAACACCGGGGAGCTGTTTTTT.

The chain couples TRBV20-1 to TRBJ2-3, with D perhaps matching TRBD1 (6 bases). In germline, CDR1 is DFQATT, CDR2 SNEGSKA (reference sequence). The V end was cut by 3 bases, the J end by 4 bases, with 11 bases between. CDR3 length equals 13 residues. CDR3 region: CSASMGAADTQYF. The CDR3 coding sequence is TGCAGTGCTAGTATGGGGGCCGCAGATACGCAGTATTTT.

The V call is TRBV15, the J call TRBJ1-1; no firm D call. The CDR3 extends over 19 amino acids. The V end was cut by 0 bases, the J end by 1 base, with 21 bases between. Germline CDR1 and CDR2: LNHNV and YYDKDF (reference sequence). The CDR3, as DNA: TGTGCCACCAGCAGAGATATGGTTCGTCAGACCTCGGGGAACACTGAAGCTTTCTTT. Its translation: CATSRDMVRQTSGNTEAFF. Complete variable domain (other parts from reference TRBV15 and TRBJ1-1): DAMVIQNPRYQVTQFGKPVTLSCSQTLNHNVMYWYQQKSSQAPKLLFHYYDKDFNNEADTPDNFQSRRPNTSFCFLDIRSPGLGDTAMYLCATSRDMVRQTSGNTEAFFGQGTRLTVV.

This chain joins TRBV28 and TRBJ2-3; 11 bases align to TRBD1. With V trimmed by 8 bases and J by 5 bases, 3 bases remained unmatched. The CDR3 contains 13 residues. CDR1 MDHEN and CDR2 SYDVKM come from the germline V gene. CDR3 in amino acids: CASRDRGLDTQYF. In DNA, the CDR3 is TGTGCCAGCCGGGACAGGGGGTTAGATACGCAGTATTTT.

The V call is TRBV30, the J call TRBJ2-1; 13 bases are a match to TRBD2. CDR1 is GTSNPN and CDR2 is SVGIG in the germline V gene (reference sequence). CDR3 length equals 17 residues. With 1 base clipped from V and 10 bases from J, the junction kept 13 bases outside the gene matches. The CDR3, as DNA: TGTGCCTGGAGTGATTATCCCAAACTAGCGGGAGGGGGAGAGCAGTTCTTC. Its translation: CAWSDYPKLAGGGEQFF.